The 23 T cell receptor beta chains below come from one sample, sequenced in a study of metastatic and nonmetastatic thyroid tumors. All patients reached thyroid surgery having received no treatment beforehand. TCRdb reprocessed the PCR reads using MiXCR. The sample yields about 24,000 clones, about 21% seen once. Input material: blood. The receptors were sampled from a male donor with papillary thyroid cancer or a benign thyroid nodule (not recorded which). Some clones in this sample may be carry-over from other donors' samples.

This chain joins TRBV2 and TRBJ1-4; no clear D gene. Germline V CDR1 and CDR2: SNHLY, FYNNEI. Trimming pared 3 bases from V and 4 bases from J, leaving 9 bases between. This CDR3 region has 14 residues. The CDR3 nucleotides read TGTGCCAGCAGTGACCGGGAGATTAATGAAAAACTGTTTTTT. Translated: CASSDREINEKLFF.

This clone occurred a few times. A much larger clone differs from this one at a single base, so this may be a read error. This chain links TRBV7-3 with TRBJ2-3; a weak D match, TRBD1 (5 bases). The V and J ends lost 5 bases and 4 bases respectively, with 10 bases between them. Germline CDR1 SGHTA, CDR2 FQGTGA. CDR3 size: 13 residues. This CDR3 is CASSAWTSDTQYF. CDR3 in DNA: TGTGCCAGCAGCGCATGGACATCAGATACGCAGTATTTT.

The chain links TRBV6-1 to TRBJ1-6, with 8 nucleotides matching TRBD1. The germline V gene encodes CDR1 MNHNS and CDR2 SASEGT. The CDR3 is 14 residues long. V lost 2 bases to trimming and J lost 10 bases; unmatched junction nucleotides: 4. CDR3 region: CASSESGGRSPLHF. The CDR3 coding sequence is TGTGCCAGCAGTGAATCAGGGGGCAGGTCACCCCTCCACTTT.

The table lists this clone with a count of one. The chain links TRBV5-1 to TRBJ2-5, with D possibly called TRBD1 or TRBD2 (6 bases each). The CDR3 contains 17 residues. Germline CDR1 is SGHRS and CDR2 is YFSETQ. The V gene lost 3 bases and the J gene lost 3 bases, with 21 bases spanning the gap. The CDR3 DNA follows: TGCGCCAGCAGCTCCGCCCAAGGTCCCGGGGGCAAAGAGACCCAGTACTTC. It codes for CASSSAQGPGGKETQYF.

This clone was observed many times. The chain employs TRBV7-2 and TRBJ2-3, with D hard to call. The V end was cut by 5 bases, the J end by 5 bases, with 8 bases between. The V gene's germline CDR1 is SGHTA and CDR2 FQGNSA. The CDR3 is 12 amino acids. The CDR3 bases are TGTGCCAGCAGCGCCCTACTAGATACGCAGTATTTT. It specifies CASSALLDTQYF.

This clone was observed many times. The V call is TRBV28, the J call TRBJ2-7; 9 bases fit TRBD1. Germline values: CDR1 MDHEN, CDR2 SYDVKM. The CDR3 covers 16 residues. V gave up 5 bases and J gave up 8 bases; unmatched junction bases: 16. The CDR3 DNA sequence: TGTGCCAGCAGTCTCCTACCGGGACAGGGCGTAGCAAAGCAGTACTTC. It is translated as CASSLLPGQGVAKQYF.

CDR3 sequence reads: CSASSGRGGLEQYF. DNA of the CDR3: TGCAGTGCCTCTAGCGGGAGAGGGGGACTCGAGCAGTACTTC. This rearrangement joins TRBV20-1 to TRBJ2-7; 10 bases fit TRBD2. With 6 bases clipped from V and 6 bases from J, the junction kept 11 bases outside the gene matches. CDR1 and CDR2 (germline): DFQATT, SNEGSKA (reference sequence). The CDR3 runs to 14 residues.

This clone has a count of ten or more. The rearrangement links TRBV20-1 to TRBJ2-7; 10 nucleotides line up with TRBD2. V trimming: 5 bases; J trimming: 2 bases; junction bases outside the gene matches: 9. This CDR3 is built from 15 residues. Germline V gives CDR1 DFQATT, CDR2 SNEGSKA (reference sequence). The CDR3 region is CSAEGSSGGTYEQYF. CDR3 bases: TGCAGTGCTGAAGGAAGTAGCGGGGGGACCTACGAGCAGTACTTC.

The sample holds a few counts of this clone. The chain combines TRBV7-9 with TRBJ1-1, with D unclear. In germline, CDR1 is SEHNR, CDR2 FQNEAQ (reference sequence). V was shortened by 2 bases and J by 2 bases, with 12 bases between the two germline ends. The CDR3 loop spans 15 amino acids. DNA for the CDR3: TGTGCCAGCAGCTTATCGGTAGTATCAAACACTGAAGCTTTCTTT. Residues: CASSLSVVSNTEAFF.

This clone has a count of ten or more. V is TRBV6-1 and J is TRBJ2-1; 9 nucleotides match TRBD2. V shed 7 bases and J 6 bases; nucleotides not matched to a gene: 7. The CDR3 contains 14 residues. CDR1 MNHNS and CDR2 SASEGT come from the germline V gene. The CDR3 DNA sequence: TGTGCCAGCACCGAGCGGGAGGCGGTCAATGAGCAGTTCTTC. Protein product: CASTEREAVNEQFF.

This clone has a count of ten or more. The rearrangement links TRBV5-5 to TRBJ1-1; D uncertain. There are 13 residues in the CDR3. Trimming took off 0 bases at V and 2 bases at J, with 5 bases between the two ends. The germline gives CDR1 SGHKS, CDR2 YYEKEE (reference sequence). As DNA, the CDR3 is TGTGCCAGCAGCTTGGAGGGAAACACTGAAGCTTTCTTT. Its protein is CASSLEGNTEAFF.

In this sample, this clone turned up many times. The chain employs TRBV20-1 and TRBJ1-1, with D unresolved. The germline V gene has CDR1 DFQATT and CDR2 SNEGSKA (reference sequence). Trimming shortened V by 4 bases and J by 3 bases, and 9 bases separated the two germline ends. CDR3 length: 12 residues. CDR3 region: CSAMAWDTEAFF. The CDR3 region has the DNA TGCAGTGCTATGGCCTGGGACACTGAAGCTTTCTTT.

This clone occurred many times. The chain carries TRBV4-2 and TRBJ2-7; 9 bases map to TRBD2. The J segment lost 0 bases and the V segment lost 4 bases, leaving 16 bases of the junction unmatched. The CDR3 has 19 amino acids. Germline loops: CDR1 LGHNA, CDR2 YNFKEQ. In DNA, the CDR3 is TGTGCCAGCAGCCGACAAGCCACCGGAGCGGGGGGAAGCTCCTACGAGCAGTACTTC. This gives the protein CASSRQATGAGGSSYEQYF.

In its sample, this clone is medium-sized. The rearrangement uses TRBV28 and TRBJ2-1; tentative D call: TRBD2 (5 bases). With 1 base removed from V and 0 bases from J, the gap between germline ends came to 10 bases. The germline gives CDR1 MDHEN, CDR2 SYDVKM. This CDR3 has 16 amino acids. The CDR3 bases are TGTGCCAGCAGTTTATCAGCAGAGGGCTCCTACAATGAGCAGTTCTTC. Residues: CASSLSAEGSYNEQFF.

This clone was picked up many times. The chain joins TRBV4-1 to TRBJ2-7; D is perhaps TRBD1 (6 bases). The V gene lost 3 bases and the J gene lost 7 bases, with 31 bases spanning the gap. CDR3 length: 19 residues. Per the germline V gene, CDR1 is MGHRA and CDR2 is YSYEKL. As DNA, the CDR3 is TGCGCCAGCAGCCAGGGGTCCAGTGGGGATTTGGGAACCACAGGGGAGCAGTACTTC. This translates into CASSQGSSGDLGTTGEQYF.

At least ten counts were recorded for this clone. A much bigger clone sits one base away, suggesting this may be a read error. This sample also contains other DNA sequences that code for the same CDR3. J is TRBJ2-1 and V is TRBV9; 14 positions match TRBD2. The ends lost 3 bases at V and 13 bases at J; junction bases unmatched: 9. The CDR3 has 15 residues. Germline lookup yields CDR1 SGDLS and CDR2 YYNGEE. The CDR3 nucleotides are TGTGCCAGCAGCGGGACTAGCGGGAGGATTCCTGAACAGTTCTTC. This sequence encodes CASSGTSGRIPEQFF.

As for this clone: The final CDR3 position lacks the conserved phenylalanine or tryptophan, pointing to a likely read error. V and J are TRBV6-4 and TRBJ2-3; the match to TRBD1 covers 7 bases. The CDR3 is made up of 16 amino acids. Germline CDR1 and CDR2: MRHNA and SNTAGT. CDR3 region: CASSEGQFSETDTQYI. The CDR3 bases are TGTGCCAGCAGTGAGGGACAGTTTTCAGAGACAGACACGCAGTATATT.

This clone was seen repeatedly, ten times or more. The CDR3: CASSAGRGWGTDTQYF. The CDR3 DNA reads as TGTGCCAGCAGCGCCGGAAGGGGCTGGGGCACAGATACGCAGTATTTT. V gene TRBV5-6 combines with J gene TRBJ2-3, with D perhaps TRBD1 (5 bases). CDR1 is SGHDT and CDR2 is YYEEEE in the germline V gene. CDR3 length: 16 residues. The V gene lost 4 bases and the J gene lost 1 base, with 16 bases spanning the gap. Full variable domain (rest looked up from reference TRBV5-6 and TRBJ2-3): DAGVTQSPTHLIKTRGQQVTLRCSPKSGHDTVSWYQQALGQGPQFIFQYYEEEERQRGNFPDRFSGHQFPNYSSELNVNALLLGDSALYLCASSAGRGWGTDTQYFGPGTRLTVL.

A few counts support this clone. The V gene is TRBV5-4, the J gene TRBJ2-1; 12 bases align to TRBD2. Per the germline V gene, CDR1 is SGHNT and CDR2 is YYREEE (reference sequence). CDR3 length: 16 amino acids. The trim removed 3 bases at V and 7 bases at J, leaving 8 bases unmatched. In nucleotides, the CDR3 is TGTGCCAGCAGCTCTTCTAGCGGGAGGGCCCTGAATGAGCAGTTCTTC. This gives the protein CASSSSSGRALNEQFF.

This clone was found many times. The DNA of the CDR3 is TGTGCCAGCAGCTTGGGACAGGATGGCTACACCTTC. This codes for CASSLGQDGYTF. The J gene is TRBJ1-2, the V gene TRBV5-4; TRBD1 might be the D (6 bases). Germline loops: CDR1 SGHNT, CDR2 YYREEE (reference sequence). The V end lost 0 bases, the J end lost 6 bases, and 6 bases lay between the germline ends. The CDR3 runs 12 residues. The full variable domain, in which reference TRBV5-4 and TRBJ1-2 provide the parts outside the CDR3, is ETGVTQSPTHLIKTRGQQVTLRCSSQSGHNTVSWYQQALGQGPQFIFQYYREEENGRGNFPPRFSGLQFPNYSSELNVNALELDDSALYLCASSLGQDGYTFGSGTRLTVV.

The CDR3 is CASSSYGGRAGRSYEQYF. The CDR3 bases are TGCGCCAGCAGCTCATATGGCGGGAGGGCCGGGAGGTCCTACGAGCAGTACTTC. This chain uses TRBV5-1 with TRBJ2-7; 9 bases map to TRBD2. Germline V gene sequence: CDR1 SGHRS, CDR2 YFSETQ. V was clipped by 3 bases and J by 1 base; unmatched bases: 14. The CDR3 contains 18 residues.

The table lists this clone with many counts. The chain joins TRBV12-5 to TRBJ2-4; D is perhaps TRBD1 (7 bases). Germline CDR1 LGHNT, CDR2 FRNRAP. Trimming left V 4 bases short and J 6 bases short, with 22 bases between. The CDR3 covers 17 residues. DNA of the CDR3: TGTGCTAGTGGTTCATCCCCCGGAGGGGGCACCGGAAACATTCAGTACTTC. This sequence encodes CASGSSPGGGTGNIQYF.

This clone was observed a few times. Compared with germline, one end of the junction differs, possibly owing to a read error. The rearrangement joins TRBV6-2 or TRBV6-3 to TRBJ1-5; D may be TRBD1 (6 bases). This CDR3 contains 14 residues. From germline, CDR1 is MNHEY and CDR2 SVGEGT. CDR3: CASSYSAGGQPHHF. CDR3 coding DNA: TGTGCCAGCAGTTACTCTGCAGGTGGACAGCCCCATCATTTT.